This T cell receptor beta chain derives from a study of cytomegalovirus exposure and HLA in healthy donors. Study in general: There were under 140 million unique TCR beta sequences, drawn from approximately 190 million T cells, in an earlier analysis.

Study-wide results and caveats: In vitro checks showed that a few CMV-associated chains really do target CMV antigens. Cytomegalovirus association was listed for approximately 160 TCR beta chains.

With respect to this clone: What it binds is not known.

Per germline, CDR1 KGHSH and CDR2 LQKENI. The CDR3 contains 17 residues. V lost 3 bases to trimming and J lost 1 base, with 16 bases between them. The study ran its PCR with 60 Vbeta and 13 Jbeta primers. This table comes from immunoSEQ multiplex PCR, and its TCRdb copy is limited to in-frame clones, with some not included. The data show about 170,000 clones, 84% seen once. Donors counted as nominally healthy when sampled, yet unrecorded immune exposures were likely. The TCR was taken from a girl aged 10 to 17 in good health and CMV-seropositive. Specimen: PBMCs. V gene TRBV18 combines with J gene TRBJ1-3; perhaps TRBD1 as D (6 bases). The CDR3 sequence: CASSPYRALVSGNTIYF. DNA of the CDR3: TGTGCCAGCTCACCTTACAGGGCGCTGGTGTCTGGAAACACCATATATTTT.